This TCR beta chain derives from a study of technical replicates of blood from a handful of donors. Trimming removed 7 bases from V and 1 base from J, with 7 bases in between. This CDR3 is built from 11 residues. CDR1 is GTSNPN, CDR2 SVGIG, per germline (reference sequence). Assay: immunoSEQ multiplex PCR; the TCRdb copy retains only in-frame clones and omits some. The table lists more than 65,000 clones, about 97% of them singletons. Sequenced input: T cells isolated from PBMCs. The V and J genes are TRBV30 and TRBJ1-1, with unresolved D. This sequence was found in a human donor in good health. CDR3 nucleotide sequence: TGTGCCTATAACAGGAACACTGAAGCTTTCTTT. Translation: CAYNRNTEAFF. Combining the CDR3 with reference TRBV30 and TRBJ1-1 gives the whole variable domain SQTIHQWPATLVQPVGSPLSLECTVEGTSNPNLYWYRQAAGRGLQLLFYSVGIGQISSEVPQNLSASRPQDRQFILSSKKLLLSDSGFYLCAYNRNTEAFFGQGTRLTVV.